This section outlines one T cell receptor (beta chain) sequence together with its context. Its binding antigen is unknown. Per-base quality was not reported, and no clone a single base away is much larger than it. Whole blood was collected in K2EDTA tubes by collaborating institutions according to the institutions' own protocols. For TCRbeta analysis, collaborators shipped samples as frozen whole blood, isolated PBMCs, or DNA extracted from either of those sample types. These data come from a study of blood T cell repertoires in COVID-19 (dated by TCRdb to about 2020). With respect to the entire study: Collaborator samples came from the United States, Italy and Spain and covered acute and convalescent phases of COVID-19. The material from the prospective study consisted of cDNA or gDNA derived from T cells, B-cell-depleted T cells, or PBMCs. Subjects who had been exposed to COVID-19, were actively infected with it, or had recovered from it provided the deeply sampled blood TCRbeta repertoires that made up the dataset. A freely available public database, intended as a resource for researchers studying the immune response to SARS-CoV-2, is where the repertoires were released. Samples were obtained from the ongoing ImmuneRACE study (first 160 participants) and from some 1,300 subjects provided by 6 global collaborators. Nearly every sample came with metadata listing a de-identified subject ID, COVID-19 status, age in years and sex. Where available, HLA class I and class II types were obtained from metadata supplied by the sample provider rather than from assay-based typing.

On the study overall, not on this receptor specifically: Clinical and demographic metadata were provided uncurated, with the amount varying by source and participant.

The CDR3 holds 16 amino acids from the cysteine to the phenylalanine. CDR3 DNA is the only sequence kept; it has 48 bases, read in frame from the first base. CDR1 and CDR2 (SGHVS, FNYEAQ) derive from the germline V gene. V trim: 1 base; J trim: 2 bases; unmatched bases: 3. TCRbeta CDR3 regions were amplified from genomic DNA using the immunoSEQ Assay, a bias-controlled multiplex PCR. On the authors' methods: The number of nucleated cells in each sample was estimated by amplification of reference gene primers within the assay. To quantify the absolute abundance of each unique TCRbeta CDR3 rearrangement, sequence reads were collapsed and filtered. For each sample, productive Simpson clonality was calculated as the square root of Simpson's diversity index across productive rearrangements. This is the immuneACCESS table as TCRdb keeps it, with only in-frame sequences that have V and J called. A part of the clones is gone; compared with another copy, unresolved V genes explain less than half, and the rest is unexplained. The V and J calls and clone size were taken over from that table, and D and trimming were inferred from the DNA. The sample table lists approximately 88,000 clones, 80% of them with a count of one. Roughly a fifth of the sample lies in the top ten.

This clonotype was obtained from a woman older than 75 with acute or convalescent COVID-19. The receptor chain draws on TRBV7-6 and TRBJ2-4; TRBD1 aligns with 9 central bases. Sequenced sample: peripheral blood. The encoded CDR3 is CASSLGQGGTKNIQYF. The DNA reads TGTGCCAGCAGCTTAGGACAGGGGGGGACCAAAAACATTCAGTACTTC.